The 12 T cell receptor beta chains in this list originate from one sample, sequenced in a study of blood T cell repertoires in COVID-19. Generated by immunoSEQ multiplex PCR, the TCRdb table keeps only in-frame clones and is missing some. The table lists under 150,000 clones, 70% to 90% of them singletons. Sequencing used peripheral blood. Source of these receptors: a woman in her sixties or seventies who had recovered from COVID-19.

CDR3 DNA: TGTGCCAGCAGTTACTCGGGAGGGAAGATCTACGAGCAGTACTTC. Its protein is CASSYSGGKIYEQYF. The chain has TRBV6-2 or TRBV6-3 and TRBJ2-7; 7 bases are shared with TRBD2. The length of the CDR3 is 15 residues. V shed 0 bases and J 3 bases; nucleotides not matched to a gene: 5. Germline loops: CDR1 MNHEY, CDR2 SVGEGT.

The V and J genes are TRBV5-1 and TRBJ2-2; possibly TRBD2 for D (5 bases). This CDR3 has 15 residues. V gave up 0 bases and J gave up 1 base, with 7 bases separating them. Germline assignment: CDR1 SGHRS and CDR2 YFSETQ. The CDR3 protein is CASSLASGNTGELFF. The CDR3 nucleotides are TGCGCCAGCAGCTTGGCCAGCGGGAACACCGGGGAGCTGTTTTTT.

The chain employs TRBV11-2 and TRBJ1-4; tentatively, D is TRBD1 (5 bases). The CDR3 sequence is 14 residues long. Trimming removed 5 bases at V and 5 bases at J, with 12 bases between. Germline CDR1 reads SGHAT; CDR2 reads FQNNGV. CDR3 in DNA: TGTGCCAGCAGCCCCCGTGGGGGGAATGAAAAACTGTTTTTT. Its protein product is CASSPRGGNEKLFF.

V gene TRBV30 combines with J gene TRBJ1-4; D uncertain. There are 13 residues in the CDR3. V dropped 0 bases and J dropped 7 bases, with 9 bases sitting between them. From germline, CDR1 is GTSNPN and CDR2 SVGIG (reference sequence). CDR3 sequence: CAWSVGFGEKLFF. CDR3 in DNA: TGTGCCTGGAGTGTTGGCTTTGGTGAAAAACTGTTTTTT.

This clone turned up a few times. This chain uses TRBV7-9 with TRBJ2-3, with a tentative D call TRBD2 (6 bases). The CDR3 spans 14 residues. The germline V and J ends were trimmed by 6 bases and 5 bases, with 15 bases remaining between them. Per the germline V gene, CDR1 is SEHNR and CDR2 is FQNEAQ (reference sequence). The CDR3 is CASRPIAAGDTQYF. The CDR3 nucleotides read TGTGCCAGCAGACCCATTGCAGCGGGAGATACGCAGTATTTT.

This clone is a singleton in its sample. The chain uses TRBV18 and TRBJ2-5, with a tentative D call TRBD2 (6 bases). The germline V and J ends were trimmed by 4 bases and 5 bases, with 17 bases remaining between them. The CDR3 is 15 residues long. CDR1 and CDR2 from the germline V gene are KGHSH and LQKENI. Here the CDR3 reads CASSRHHGAGETQYF. The CDR3 coding sequence is TGTGCCAGCTCACGACATCATGGGGCGGGGGAGACCCAGTACTTC.

V gene TRBV7-9 combines with J gene TRBJ2-7, with a tentative D call TRBD2 (5 bases). V lost 4 bases to trimming and J lost 2 bases, with 9 bases between them. The CDR3 runs to 13 residues. Germline assignment: CDR1 SEHNR and CDR2 FQNEAQ (reference sequence). The chain's CDR3 is CASSSGLPYEQYF. The DNA for the CDR3 is TGTGCCAGCAGCTCCGGACTCCCCTACGAGCAGTACTTC. Based on the CDR3 plus reference TRBV7-9 and TRBJ2-7, the full variable domain is DTGVSQNPRHKITKRGQNVTFRCDPISEHNRLYWYRQTLGQGPEFLTYFQNEAQLEKSRLLSDRFSAERPKGSFSTLEIQRTEQGDSAMYLCASSSGLPYEQYFGPGTRLTVT.

The rearrangement uses TRBV5-6 and TRBJ2-1; TRBD1 matches 7 bases. The CDR3 runs to 13 residues. Germline CDR1 SGHDT, CDR2 YYEEEE. V shed 4 bases and J 7 bases; nucleotides not matched to a gene: 5. The CDR3 here is CASSIPQGNEQFF. DNA for the CDR3: TGTGCCAGCAGCATCCCACAGGGGAATGAGCAGTTCTTC.

In its sample, this clone was seen once. The chain has TRBV9 and TRBJ2-3; 14 nucleotides match TRBD2. The CDR3 totals 18 residues. After removal of 0 bases from V and 5 bases from J, the junction contained 8 bases not matched to a gene. Germline V lookup: CDR1 SGDLS, CDR2 YYNGEE. CDR3 region: CASSVAVWGTSGGDTQYF. CDR3 nucleotide sequence: TGTGCCAGCAGCGTAGCCGTCTGGGGGACTAGCGGGGGAGATACGCAGTATTTT.

The chain joins TRBV25-1 to TRBJ2-7; 7 bases match TRBD2. V trimming: 2 bases; J trimming: 3 bases; junction bases outside the gene matches: 10. Per germline, CDR1 MGHDK and CDR2 SYGVNS. There are 16 residues in the CDR3. CDR3 in DNA: TGTGCCAGCAGTGAAATTGGGGGGGAAAAAGGCTACGAGCAGTACTTC. Protein product: CASSEIGGEKGYEQYF.

V and J are TRBV7-9 and TRBJ2-1, with a weak D call TRBD2 (5 bases). V lost 5 bases, J lost 1 base, and 12 bases lay in between. CDR1 and CDR2 (germline): SEHNR, FQNEAQ (reference sequence). The CDR3 consists of 15 residues. The chain's CDR3 is CASSPAGSSYNEQFF. For the CDR3, the DNA is TGTGCCAGCAGCCCTGCGGGTAGTTCCTACAATGAGCAGTTCTTC. Full variable domain (missing parts from reference TRBV7-9 and TRBJ2-1): DTGVSQNPRHKITKRGQNVTFRCDPISEHNRLYWYRQTLGQGPEFLTYFQNEAQLEKSRLLSDRFSAERPKGSFSTLEIQRTEQGDSAMYLCASSPAGSSYNEQFFGPGTRLTVL.

The V gene is TRBV10-3, the J gene TRBJ2-7, with D perhaps matching TRBD2 (6 bases). This CDR3 comprises 12 residues. The V end lost 8 bases, the J end lost 2 bases, and 10 bases lay between the germline ends. Germline CDR1 and CDR2: ENHRY and SYGVKD. The CDR3: CAIGGMAYEQYF. The CDR3 DNA follows: TGTGCCATCGGGGGGATGGCCTACGAGCAGTACTTC.